This TCR beta chain was identified in a study of cytomegalovirus exposure and HLA in healthy donors. Overall study results and limits: The authors enumerated 150 to 200 TCR beta chains as linked to cytomegalovirus.

PCR used 60 Vbeta primers and 13 Jbeta primers. Original analysis: A later analysis tallied 80 million to 100 million unique TCR beta chains, around 9.9 million of them shared. The method was immunoSEQ multiplex PCR; TCRdb's version includes in-frame clones alone and lacks a portion of them. V and J calls plus clone size are reproduced from that table; the DNA served to infer D and trimming. The table includes around 130,000 clones, around 86% detected once. Germline V gene lookup returns CDR1 SGDLS and CDR2 YYNGEE. V shed 7 bases and J shed 9 bases, with 17 bases lying between them. This CDR3 has 13 amino acids. The donors (healthy individuals) were bone marrow donors. Points on this clone: Its antigen is still unknown.

The TCR sequence derives from a man between 18 and 29 years old in good health and CMV-seronegative. V usage is TRBV9 and J usage is TRBJ2-1; TRBD1 is a possible D gene (6 bases). Sequencing used PBMCs. This CDR3 reads CASGGGPEVEQFF. As DNA, the CDR3 is TGTGCCAGCGGTGGGGGCCCGGAGGTTGAGCAGTTCTTC.